The rows below give T cell receptor beta chains drawn from one sample of a study of CD8+ T cells in alopecia areata. Sequencing used immunoSEQ multiplex PCR; TCRdb keeps in-frame clones, though not all of them. This table holds more than 3,500 clones, 71% found once. Sequencing was performed on skin. These receptor sequences come from a human donor in good health. Both conserved end residues are part of each CDR3. Each record gives: CDR3 protein, CDR3 DNA, clone size, V gene, D gene, J gene. A D gene is named only where the DNA matches it firmly. The size of a clone is reported for some rows only, either as once, few or many, or as a class for expanded clones.

CASSLDRGTNEQYF TGTGCCAGCAGTCTCGACAGGGGGACCAACGAGCAGTACTTC - TRBV6-5 TRBD1 TRBJ2-7
CASSTYRTAGSGKLFF TGTGCCAGCAGCACCTACAGGACGGCAGGTTCGGGGAAACTGTTTTTT large TRBV5-6 - TRBJ1-4
CAISQERVYTF TGTGCCATCAGTCAGGAAAGGGTCTACACCTTC - TRBV10-3 - TRBJ1-2
CASNQAGGLGEQFF TGTGCCAGCAATCAGGCGGGGGGGTTGGGTGAGCAGTTCTTC - TRBV2 TRBD2 TRBJ2-1
CASSSQGGGGRDTQYF TGTGCCAGCAGCTCCCAAGGCGGCGGGGGCCGGGATACGCAGTATTTT - TRBV6-4 - TRBJ2-3
CASSSGTGRTQYF TGTGCCAGCAGTTCCGGGACAGGTCGGACTCAGTACTTC - TRBV6-1 TRBD1 TRBJ2-4
CATSSDRGLAGADTQYF TGTGCCACCAGCAGCGACAGGGGACTAGCGGGGGCAGATACGCAGTATTTT - TRBV15 TRBD2 TRBJ2-3
CASSTDEKLFF TGTGCCAGCAGTACCGATGAAAAACTGTTTTTT - TRBV2 - TRBJ1-4
CASSYLERTKLFF TGTGCCAGCAGTTACTTGGAGAGGACAAAACTGTTTTTT once TRBV6-5 - TRBJ1-4
CASSRGTPETQYF TGTGCCAGCTCACGTGGGACTCCAGAGACCCAGTACTTC few TRBV18 - TRBJ2-5
CASSQVDLGFSGANVLTF TGCGCCAGCAGCCAAGTTGACTTAGGGTTCTCTGGGGCCAACGTCCTGACTTTC - TRBV4-1 - TRBJ2-6
CASSLEGNYQPQHF TGTGCCAGCAGCTTAGAGGGGAACTATCAGCCCCAGCATTTT - TRBV7-9 - TRBJ1-5
CASSQDLGLAGGQDEQFF TGCGCCAGCAGCCAAGATCTCGGGCTAGCGGGGGGGCAGGATGAGCAGTTCTTC - TRBV4-1 TRBD2 TRBJ2-1
CASSSVADRADTEAFF TGTGCCAGCAGCTCGGTCGCGGACAGGGCGGACACTGAAGCTTTCTTT - TRBV5-6 TRBD1 TRBJ1-1
CSVGAGGYEQYF TGCAGCGTGGGGGCCGGAGGCTACGAGCAGTACTTC - TRBV29-1 - TRBJ2-7
CASSKGPNSNGYTF TGTGCCAGCAGTAAGGGGCCCAATTCGAATGGCTACACCTTC - TRBV6-5 - TRBJ1-2
CASSPGTSGVTDTQYF TGCGCCAGCAGCCCCGGGACTAGCGGGGTCACAGATACGCAGTATTTT - TRBV4-1 TRBD2 TRBJ2-3
CASSYGQGAENSPLHF TGTGCCAGCAGCTACGGACAGGGGGCGGAGAATTCACCCCTCCACTTT - TRBV7-2 TRBD1 TRBJ1-6
CASSQESLIAEAKETQYF TGTGCCAGCAGCCAAGAAAGCTTGATAGCGGAAGCTAAAGAGACCCAGTACTTC - TRBV4-2 - TRBJ2-5
CASSEEETQYF TGTGCCAGCAGTGAAGAAGAGACCCAGTACTTC - TRBV2 - TRBJ2-5
CASSLARTGSGEQYF TGTGCCAGCAGCTTGGCTCGGACAGGGAGTGGCGAGCAGTACTTC - TRBV5-4 TRBD1 TRBJ2-7
CASSQVRLAIYNEQFF TGCGCCAGCAGCCAAGTTCGACTAGCGATTTACAATGAGCAGTTCTTC - TRBV4-1 TRBD2 TRBJ2-1
CASTLGPYEQYF TGTGCCAGCACCCTCGGGCCCTACGAGCAGTACTTC - TRBV2 - TRBJ2-7
CASSQNRVSTDTQYF TGCGCCAGCAGCCAAAATCGGGTGAGCACAGATACGCAGTATTTT - TRBV4-1 - TRBJ2-3
CASSLEAGWDEKLFF TGTGCCAGCAGCTTAGAGGCCGGGTGGGATGAAAAACTGTTTTTT - TRBV7-2 - TRBJ1-4
CASSSSARASYGYTF TGTGCCAGCAGCTCGTCGGCAAGGGCTAGCTATGGCTACACCTTC - TRBV5-5 - TRBJ1-2
CATAPWPANEKLFF TGTGCCACTGCCCCCTGGCCAGCTAATGAAAAACTGTTTTTT few TRBV13 - TRBJ1-4
CAWSEPGYEQYF TGTGCCTGGAGTGAGCCGGGGTACGAGCAGTACTTC - TRBV30 - TRBJ2-7
CASSQRAEFLTDTQYF TGTGCCAGCAGCCAACGAGCGGAATTCCTCACAGATACGCAGTATTTT - TRBV4-2 - TRBJ2-3
CASSSSLLAARTDTQYF TGTGCCAGCAGCTCCTCTCTACTAGCGGCACGCACAGATACGCAGTATTTT - TRBV7-2 TRBD2 TRBJ2-3
CASSPENTEAFF TGTGCCAGCAGTCCAGAGAACACTGAAGCTTTCTTT - TRBV7-6 - TRBJ1-1
CSATGGMNTEAFF TGCAGCGCTACAGGGGGGATGAACACTGAAGCTTTCTTT - TRBV29-1 TRBD1 TRBJ1-1
CASNKAEQSDGYTF TGTGCCAGTAATAAAGCTGAGCAGTCGGATGGCTACACCTTC once TRBV19 - TRBJ1-2
CASSLDGERRFF TGTGCCAGCAGCCTGGACGGGGAGAGACGGTTCTTC - TRBV5-4 - TRBJ2-1
CASSSGPGRAFF TGTGCCAGCAGCTCAGGGCCAGGGAGGGCTTTCTTT - TRBV6-1 - TRBJ1-1
CASSFPGAVDTQYF TGCGCCAGCAGCTTTCCAGGGGCGGTAGATACGCAGTATTTT few TRBV5-1 - TRBJ2-3
CASSAPGENEKLFF TGTGCCAGCAGCGCTCCCGGGGAGAATGAAAAACTGTTTTTT - TRBV9 - TRBJ1-4
CASSPHGRPNQPQHF TGTGCCAGTAGCCCCCACGGGCGTCCTAATCAGCCCCAGCATTTT - TRBV19 - TRBJ1-5
CASSDRGADTEAFF TGCGCCAGCAGTGACAGGGGCGCCGACACTGAAGCTTTCTTT - TRBV10-1 - TRBJ1-1
CASSIGGAGTDTQYF TGTGCCAGTAGTATAGGGGGGGCCGGCACAGATACGCAGTATTTT once TRBV19 - TRBJ2-3
CASSFFGARETQYF TGTGCCAGCAGCTTCTTCGGGGCCCGGGAGACCCAGTACTTC few TRBV11-2 - TRBJ2-5
CASSLRAGDSYSPLHF TGTGCCAGCAGTCTCAGGGCGGGAGACTCTTATTCACCCCTCCACTTT - TRBV27 - TRBJ1-6
CASTRRGAHQYGYTF TGTGCCAGCACTCGTCGGGGGGCCCACCAATATGGCTACACCTTC few TRBV6-1 - TRBJ1-2
CASSQVDMGWSYNEQFF TGCGCCAGCAGCCAAGTAGATATGGGGTGGTCCTACAATGAGCAGTTCTTC - TRBV4-1 - TRBJ2-1